This T cell receptor (beta chain) was observed in a study of cytomegalovirus exposure and HLA in healthy donors. Across the study: Falling in the Caucasian-associated ancestry cluster were approximately 86% of 398 genotyped donors. Whole-study findings and limits: Immune exposure was documented only through CMV serostatus. Donors belonging to an Asian-associated ancestry cluster reportedly showed fewer N-insertions in productive TCRs than the approximately 690-donor mean, according to what a later analysis found. In presence/absence analyses, roughly uniform sequencing depth across donors was assumed.

Regarding this clone: Its antigen is currently unknown.

PCR involved 60 Vbeta and 13 Jbeta primers. Generated by immunoSEQ multiplex PCR, the TCRdb table keeps only in-frame clones and is missing some. The repertoire shows approximately 110,000 clones; the top ten hold approximately 2%. This CDR3 region has 15 residues. Germline CDR1 SGHNT, CDR2 YYREEE (reference sequence). V was trimmed by 2 bases and J by 5 bases, leaving 16 bases between them. This receptor was identified in a man between 35 and 55 years old in good health and CMV-seronegative. The rearrangement links TRBV5-4 to TRBJ1-2; TRBD1 is a possible D gene (5 bases). The sample comprised PBMCs. The CDR3 reads CASSFRQGTSYGYTF. The CDR3 DNA reads TGTGCCAGCAGCTTTAGGCAGGGTACATCTTATGGCTACACCTTC.